The entry that follows covers one TCR beta chain sequence. Next came a second PCR, run for roughly 6 to 11 cycles, which used a sample-barcoded 5' primer along with a J-beta primer mix. TCRdb processed the 5' RACE reads anew with MiXCR; each CDR3 protein has one entry. The sample lists 550,000 to 750,000 distinct CDR3 sequences; 21% were seen once. This entry belongs to a study of blood T cells in healthy people across ages. Germline lookup yields CDR1 KGHDR and CDR2 SFDVKD. With 4 bases clipped from V and 13 bases from J, the junction kept 5 bases outside the gene matches. The CDR3 has 11 amino acids.

The rearrangement links TRBV24-1 to TRBJ1-1; TRBD1 agrees at 7 bases. The sample consisted of blood. This TCR was sampled from a man between 65 and 79 years old in good health. The CDR3 protein is CATSEGQKVFF. DNA for the CDR3: TGTGCCACCAGTGAGGGACAGAAAGTTTTCTTT.